One and the same sample provided the 24 T cell receptor beta chains below, sequenced in a study of monozygotic twins with inflammatory bowel disease. Following a re-call of the 5' RACE reads, TCRdb has one entry per CDR3 protein and lacks DNA. The sample includes more than 110,000 distinct CDR3 sequences. Sequenced input: blood. All receptors derive from a human donor with ulcerative colitis or Crohn's disease, or a healthy co-twin of an affected twin (not recorded which).

V is TRBV5-6 and J is TRBJ1-5; TCRdb indicates TRBD1, and absent DNA this call remains unverified. The CDR3 is 13 amino acids. Germline-derived CDR1 and CDR2 are SGHDT and YYEEEE. The CDR3 is CASSLRGDQPQHF.

The V and J genes are TRBV5-1 and TRBJ2-2. There are 15 residues in the CDR3. CDR1 and CDR2 (germline): SGHRS, YFSETQ. The CDR3: CASSLMSPNTGELFF.

The gene calls are TRBV11-2 and TRBJ2-3; TCRdb indicates TRBD1, and absent DNA this call remains unverified. The CDR3 extends over 15 amino acids. The germline gives CDR1 SGHAT, CDR2 FQNNGV. The CDR3 spells CASSLQGDMADTQYF.

CDR3 sequence: CASSSTMDEQFF. The J gene is TRBJ2-1, the V gene TRBV5-1. Looked up from germline, CDR1 is SGHRS and CDR2 is YFSETQ. This CDR3 is built from 12 residues.

The V and J genes are TRBV18 and TRBJ1-1. The CDR3 has 13 amino acids. Germline values: CDR1 KGHSH, CDR2 LQKENI. The CDR3 loop reads CASSPKLGTEAFF.

This chain uses TRBV25-1 with TRBJ2-1. Germline V gene lookup returns CDR1 MGHDK and CDR2 SYGVNS. The CDR3 spans 15 residues. CDR3 amino acids: CASSLYLSSYNEQFF.

The J gene is TRBJ2-7, the V gene TRBV20-1; absent DNA, TCRdb's TRBD2 call cannot be checked. CDR3 size: 13 residues. Germline V gene sequence: CDR1 DFQATT, CDR2 SNEGSKA (reference sequence). The CDR3 protein is CSQLAGGSYEQYF.

The chain employs TRBV9 and TRBJ2-1; the TRBD1 assignment by TCRdb is unverifiable without DNA. Germline values: CDR1 SGDLS, CDR2 YYNGEE. CDR3 size: 15 residues. CDR3 in amino acids: CASSVVGGRYNEQFF.

The chain couples TRBV20-1 to TRBJ2-5; TCRdb names TRBD1, which stays unverified in the absence of DNA. The CDR3 is 14 residues long. CDR1 is DFQATT, CDR2 SNEGSKA, per germline (reference sequence). CDR3 sequence reads: CSARAGGGEETQYF.

The chain joins TRBV11-3 to TRBJ2-1; TCRdb calls TRBD2, which cannot be checked without DNA. Germline V lookup: CDR1 SGHNT, CDR2 YENEEA. The CDR3 runs 16 residues. The chain's CDR3 is CASSLGSLAGYNEQFF.

V gene TRBV4-2 combines with J gene TRBJ2-5; TCRdb gives TRBD2 as the D gene, but with no DNA this cannot be confirmed. This CDR3 spans 17 amino acids. Germline V lookup: CDR1 LGHNA, CDR2 YNFKEQ. Here the CDR3 reads CASSQRLAGGFQETQYF.

The V call is TRBV5-1, the J call TRBJ2-2; checking the TCRdb D call of TRBD2 is not possible without DNA. The CDR3 contains 17 residues. Germline assignment: CDR1 SGHRS and CDR2 YFSETQ. The CDR3 reads CASSLGLAGVNTGELFF.

The chain is built from TRBV28 and TRBJ1-2; as DNA is missing, the TRBD1 call by TCRdb cannot be tested. Germline V gives CDR1 MDHEN, CDR2 SYDVKM. This CDR3 is built from 11 residues. The CDR3 sequence: CASSLRGQGHF.

This chain links TRBV7-9 with TRBJ1-1; TCRdb reports TRBD1, a call that lacks DNA to check it against. The CDR3 is made up of 13 amino acids. The germline CDR1 and CDR2 sequences are SEHNR and FQNEAQ (reference sequence). The CDR3 protein is CASSLEGGTEAFF.

The chain recombines TRBV29-1 with TRBJ2-7. Germline CDR1 is SQVTM and CDR2 is ANQGSEA. CDR3 size: 13 residues. The CDR3 here is CSGIAGSSYEQYF.

The chain's CDR3 is CASSLAGGMAKNIQYF. The chain has TRBV5-1 and TRBJ2-4. This CDR3 is 16 amino acids long. Germline V gene data show CDR1 as SGHRS and CDR2 as YFSETQ.

The CDR3 here is CASRMGPTNYGYTF. J is TRBJ1-2 and V is TRBV7-2; TCRdb selects TRBD1, and the lack of DNA leaves this call unchecked. Germline V gives CDR1 SGHTA, CDR2 FQGNSA. The CDR3 runs to 14 residues.

The chain recombines TRBV28 with TRBJ1-5; TCRdb calls TRBD1, which cannot be checked without DNA. The CDR3 contains 15 residues. Germline CDR1 reads MDHEN; CDR2 reads SYDVKM. CDR3: CASSDVDRKNQPQHF.

The chain joins TRBV7-9 to TRBJ2-3; lacking DNA, the TRBD1 call made by TCRdb goes unchecked. Germline lookup yields CDR1 SEHNR and CDR2 FQNEAQ (reference sequence). The CDR3 extends over 17 amino acids. The CDR3 spells CASSSRAGTGGTDTQYF.

The chain carries TRBV20-1 and TRBJ2-2; the D call from TCRdb, TRBD2, cannot be confirmed without DNA. CDR3 length: 17 residues. Germline CDR1 and CDR2: DFQATT and SNEGSKA (reference sequence). Here the CDR3 reads CSAQGSGLAGYTGELFF.

This sequence joins TRBV7-8 and TRBJ2-1; TCRdb proposes TRBD1, but this gene call is untestable without DNA. The CDR3 has 16 residues. CDR1 is SGHVS and CDR2 is FQNEAQ in the germline V gene. The CDR3 loop is CASSRLGQGAYNEQFF.

V is TRBV7-2 and J is TRBJ2-1; as DNA is missing, the TRBD2 call by TCRdb cannot be tested. This CDR3 has 16 residues. Germline values: CDR1 SGHTA, CDR2 FQGNSA. Here the CDR3 reads CANSTRSGESYNEQFF. Filled out from reference TRBV7-2 and TRBJ2-1, the complete variable domain reads GAGVSQSPSNKVTEKGKDVELRCDPISGHTALYWYRQSLGQGLEFLIYFQGNSAPDKSGLPSDRFSAERTGGSVSTLTIQRTQQEDSAVYLCANSTRSGESYNEQFFGPGTRLTVL.

The V gene is TRBV20-1, the J gene TRBJ2-1. CDR3 length: 16 residues. The germline V gene encodes CDR1 DFQATT and CDR2 SNEGSKA (reference sequence). This CDR3 is CSAREVRDRSYNEQFF.

This sequence joins TRBV24-1 and TRBJ2-3; as DNA is missing, the TRBD2 call by TCRdb cannot be tested. Per the germline V gene, CDR1 is KGHDR and CDR2 is SFDVKD. There are 17 residues in the CDR3. The CDR3 spells CATSVGGRPLSTDTQYF.